The 19 T cell receptor beta chains in this list originate from one sample, sequenced in a study of CD8+ T cells in alopecia areata. cDNA serving as the sequencing template came from extracted, reverse transcribed RNA. Repertoires were generated with immunoSEQ multiplex PCR, while TCRdb's copy carries only in-frame clones and drops some. In the table there are about 76,000 clones, about 71% of which are singletons. Indicated treatment: oral pan-JAK inhibitor, 5-10 mg twice daily. Source: CD8+ T cells sorted from blood, taken at week 24, from a patient treated with tofacitinib. The receptors derive from a human donor with alopecia areata.

This clone was seen a handful of times. The V and J genes are TRBV4-3 and TRBJ1-1; TRBD1 is a possible D gene (5 bases). Germline lookup yields CDR1 LGHNA and CDR2 YSLEER. V gave up 0 bases and J gave up 7 bases, with 12 bases separating them. The CDR3 covers 14 residues. The CDR3 reads CASSQDEGRDEAFF. The DNA of the CDR3 is TGCGCCAGCAGCCAAGATGAGGGGAGGGATGAAGCTTTCTTT.

This clone occurred a few times. This chain uses TRBV2 with TRBJ2-5; tentatively, D is TRBD2 (5 bases). CDR3 length equals 14 residues. V was cut by 10 bases and J by 5 bases, with 20 bases left in between. Germline loops: CDR1 SNHLY, CDR2 FYNNEI. CDR3 protein: CAIWRRGLWETQYF. The CDR3 nucleotides are TGTGCCATCTGGCGGAGAGGGTTGTGGGAGACCCAGTACTTC.

The gene calls are TRBV6-5 and TRBJ2-3; the D is unclear. The CDR3 has 13 residues. V shed 5 bases and J shed 6 bases, with 12 bases lying between them. The germline gives CDR1 MNHEY, CDR2 SVGAGI. The CDR3 loop reads CASSPRSGDTQYF. CDR3 in DNA: TGTGCCAGCAGTCCCCGTTCCGGGGATACGCAGTATTTT.

V usage is TRBV5-4 and J usage is TRBJ2-4; TRBD2 matches at 14 bases. Germline trimming cut 3 bases from V and 5 bases from J; bases unmatched to any gene: 4. The CDR3 totals 16 residues. Germline CDR1 and CDR2: SGHNT and YYREEE (reference sequence). The CDR3 loop reads CASSWGLAGAQNIQYF. The CDR3, as DNA: TGTGCCAGCAGCTGGGGACTAGCGGGGGCGCAAAACATTCAGTACTTC.

This clone was observed a single time. This sequence joins TRBV25-1 and TRBJ1-4, with D possibly matching TRBD1 (5 bases). The germline V and J ends were trimmed by 1 base and 4 bases, with 13 bases remaining between them. This CDR3 comprises 16 residues. Germline CDR1 reads MGHDK; CDR2 reads SYGVNS. The CDR3 here is CASSESVGGFNEKLFF. The DNA of the CDR3 is TGTGCCAGCAGTGAATCAGTCGGGGGGTTTAATGAAAAACTGTTTTTT. Full variable domain (remainder filled in from reference TRBV25-1 and TRBJ1-4): EADIYQTPRYLVIGTGKKITLECSQTMGHDKMYWYQQDPGMELHLIHYSYGVNSTEKGDLSSESTVSRIRTEHFPLTLESARPSHTSQYLCASSESVGGFNEKLFFGSGTQLSVL.

The chain combines TRBV6-5 with TRBJ2-1; D is undetermined. Germline V gene data show CDR1 as MNHEY and CDR2 as SVGAGI. The CDR3 loop spans 14 amino acids. With 5 bases removed from V and 0 bases from J, the gap between germline ends came to 8 bases. CDR3 nucleotides: TGTGCCAGCAGTAATAGCCGCTCCTACAATGAGCAGTTCTTC. It is translated as CASSNSRSYNEQFF.

The CDR3 DNA follows: TGTGCCAGCAGAAATACAGAGGCGGAGACCCAGTACTTC. It encodes CASRNTEAETQYF. V is TRBV7-9 and J is TRBJ2-5; D not resolved. The CDR3 runs 13 residues. The ends were cut back, 6 bases at V and 5 bases at J, with 13 bases in the middle. Germline V gene sequence: CDR1 SEHNR, CDR2 FQNEAQ (reference sequence).

This chain joins TRBV2 and TRBJ2-7; 9 bases align to TRBD2. The CDR3 totals 13 residues. CDR1 SNHLY and CDR2 FYNNEI come from the germline V gene. Unmatched junction bases numbered 9, after V lost 10 bases and J lost 5 bases. CDR3 coding DNA: TGTGCCATCCCGGGACTAGCTATCGACGAGCAGTACTTC. Residues: CAIPGLAIDEQYF.

This chain joins TRBV15 and TRBJ2-2, with D hard to call. V lost 1 base and J 7 bases, leaving 4 bases between the germline ends. Germline V gene sequence: CDR1 LNHNV, CDR2 YYDKDF (reference sequence). The CDR3 length is 12 residues. DNA of the CDR3: TGTGCCACCAGCAGAGCAGACGGGGAGCTGTTTTTT. Translated, it gives CATSRADGELFF.

J is TRBJ1-1 and V is TRBV7-9; D possibly corresponds to TRBD1 (6 bases). The length of the CDR3 is 13 residues. V was clipped by 1 base and J by 3 bases, with 6 bases between them. The germline V gene has CDR1 SEHNR and CDR2 FQNEAQ (reference sequence). The CDR3: CASSLGTDTEAFF. CDR3 DNA: TGTGCCAGCAGCTTAGGGACAGACACTGAAGCTTTCTTT.

This clone was found once. This sequence joins TRBV4-1 and TRBJ1-3; unclear D gene. Trimming removed 1 base at V and 0 bases at J, with 10 bases between. The germline V gene has CDR1 MGHRA and CDR2 YSYEKL. CDR3 length: 16 amino acids. CDR3 DNA sequence: TGCGCCAGCAGCCAAGTTGAGGGTCTCTCTGGAAACACCATATATTTT. Residues: CASSQVEGLSGNTIYF.

The V call is TRBV7-6, the J call TRBJ1-1, with D perhaps matching TRBD1 (5 bases). Germline CDR1 and CDR2: SGHVS and FNYEAQ. The germline V and J ends were trimmed by 10 bases and 4 bases, with 13 bases remaining between them. CDR3 size: 12 residues. The CDR3 loop reads CATTNGGTEAFF. Here the CDR3 DNA reads TGTGCCACCACCAACGGGGGCACTGAAGCTTTCTTT.

This chain connects TRBV21-1 to TRBJ1-2. TRBV21-1 is recorded as a pseudogene. CDR3 length: 15 residues. In nucleotides, the CDR3 is TGTGCCAGCAGCAGTACGTGGGACCTGGGCTATGGCTACACCTTC. This gives the protein CASSSTWDLGYGYTF.

J is TRBJ2-5 and V is TRBV28; 7 bases map to TRBD1. The DNA matches TRBJ2-7 better at its end, which makes the J call doubtful. This CDR3 region has 14 residues. The germline CDR1 and CDR2 sequences are MDHEN and SYDVKM. The CDR3 DNA follows: TGTGCCAGCAGGCCAGGGGGTTTGGGATACGAGCAGTACTTC. Translating it yields CASRPGGLGYEQYF.

The V gene is TRBV9, the J gene TRBJ2-1; D perhaps matches TRBD2 (6 bases). There are 17 residues in the CDR3. The germline V gene has CDR1 SGDLS and CDR2 YYNGEE. V shed 0 bases and J shed 5 bases, with 18 bases lying between them. CDR3 sequence reads: CASSVGGSGRNHNEQFF. CDR3 nucleotide sequence: TGTGCCAGCAGCGTAGGCGGAAGCGGGCGGAACCACAATGAGCAGTTCTTC.

J is TRBJ2-5 and V is TRBV30; 7 nucleotides align to TRBD1. Germline V gives CDR1 GTSNPN, CDR2 SVGIG (reference sequence). V lost 1 base and J lost 0; bases outside the gene matches: 2. The CDR3 runs 14 residues. CDR3 sequence reads: CAWSGRGYQETQYF. The CDR3, as DNA: TGTGCCTGGAGTGGCAGGGGGTACCAAGAGACCCAGTACTTC.

J is TRBJ1-5 and V is TRBV7-2; 7 nucleotides line up with TRBD1. Germline CDR1 and CDR2: SGHTA and FQGNSA. The CDR3 runs 17 residues. The junction had 9 bases not matched to a gene; V was cut back by 1 base and J by 3 bases. In DNA form, the CDR3 reads TGTGCCAGCAGCTTAGAATCAGGGGGATACCACAATCAGCCCCAGCATTTT. It yields the protein CASSLESGGYHNQPQHF.

The gene calls are TRBV7-2 and TRBJ2-3; 9 positions agree with TRBD2. With V trimmed by 0 bases and J by 1 base, 2 bases remained unmatched. From germline, CDR1 is SGHTA and CDR2 FQGNSA. The CDR3 consists of 16 residues. CDR3 protein: CASSLAASGGTDTQYF. The CDR3 nucleotides read TGTGCCAGCAGCTTAGCAGCTAGCGGGGGCACAGATACGCAGTATTTT.

This clone was detected a few times. This sequence joins TRBV5-5 and TRBJ2-5; the D is unclear. Trimming cost V 2 bases and J 0 bases, with 11 bases left between them. This CDR3 contains 15 residues. The germline V gene has CDR1 SGHKS and CDR2 YYEKEE (reference sequence). The CDR3 protein is CASSFSRTNQETQYF. DNA for the CDR3: TGTGCCAGCAGCTTCTCTAGAACAAACCAAGAGACCCAGTACTTC.